The rows below give T cell receptor beta chains drawn from one sample of a study of cytomegalovirus exposure and HLA in healthy donors. Using immunoSEQ multiplex PCR, the repertoire was profiled, and TCRdb retains in-frame clones only, with some absent. The sample lists about 98,000 clones, more than 75% occurring once. Sequences were obtained from PBMCs. These receptors originate from a man aged 18-30 years in good health and CMV-seropositive. CDR3s include the opening cysteine and the closing phenylalanine or tryptophan. Fields, in order: J gene, D gene, clone size, V gene, CDR3 DNA, CDR3 protein. The D gene is left open where the match is weak. Clone size, where shown, is once, few, many, or a class for clones that have expanded.

TRBJ2-3 . . TRBV5-1 TGCGCCAGCAGCTTGGAGGGCAGGGTTTTGGATACGCAGTATTTT CASSLEGRVLDTQYF
TRBJ1-6 . . TRBV6-5 TGTGCCAGCAGACCCGGACTTAATTCACCCCTCCACTTT CASRPGLNSPLHF
TRBJ1-2 . . TRBV9 TGTGCCAGCAGCGTCGAGGGATTCCCAAAAGGAGGCTACACCTTC CASSVEGFPKGGYTF
TRBJ2-7 TRBD1 . TRBV27 TGTGCCAGCAGGCGACATCCGGGACAGGGGGCTACCTACGACGAGCAGTACTTC CASRRHPGQGATYDEQYF
TRBJ1-4 . . TRBV25-1 TGTGCCAGCAGTGAATTAGGAGGTACAGGGCTGTCTAATGAAAAACTGTTTTTT CASSELGGTGLSNEKLFF
TRBJ2-3 . . TRBV7-9 TGTGCCAGCAGCTTAGGTCGCCGGGGTACGCAGTATTTT CASSLGRRGTQYF
TRBJ2-1 TRBD1 . TRBV7-9 TGTGCCAGCAGCCGGGACAGGGGGCGGCTTATCTACAATGAGCAGTTCTTC CASSRDRGRLIYNEQFF
TRBJ1-1 TRBD1 . TRBV20-1 TGCAGTGCTAACCCCCAGGGGGCGGCTTTCTTT CSANPQGAAFF
TRBJ1-1 TRBD1 . TRBV27 TGTGCCAGCAGTTCACCGGGACAGATGAACTCTGAAGCTTTCTTT CASSSPGQMNSEAFF
TRBJ2-7 TRBD1 . TRBV19 TGTGCCAGTAGTATTGTGAGAGGACAGGGGACCTCCTACGAGCAGTACTTC CASSIVRGQGTSYEQYF
TRBJ2-2 TRBD2 . TRBV7-2 TGTGCCAGCAGCTTCCTAGCGGGAGGTTCGAACACCGGGGAGCTGTTTTTT CASSFLAGGSNTGELFF
TRBJ2-3 TRBD1 . TRBV11-3 TGTGCCAGCAGCTTACTTCGACAGGGCTATTTAGATACGCAGTATTTT CASSLLRQGYLDTQYF
TRBJ2-7 TRBD2 . TRBV19 TGTGCCAGTAGTACCGCGGGGGGCCAGTACGAGCAGTACTTC CASSTAGGQYEQYF
TRBJ2-1 . . TRBV27 TGTGCCAGCAGTTTACCGGGGGGCGGTAACAATGAGCAGTTCTTC CASSLPGGGNNEQFF
TRBJ1-6 . few TRBV27 TGTGCCAGCACCGAAAGAGGGGGTCCGAGGTCACCCCTCCACTTT CASTERGGPRSPLHF
TRBJ2-5 . . TRBV6-5 TGTGCCAGCAGTTACTCTGGCAGGTCCCCCCAAGAGACCCAGTACTTC CASSYSGRSPQETQYF
TRBJ2-3 TRBD2 . TRBV11-3 TGTGCCAGCAGCTTAAGCTCCCGGGCTAGCGGGAGACCAGATACGCAGTATTTT CASSLSSRASGRPDTQYF
TRBJ2-7 TRBD2 . TRBV9 TGTGCCAGCAGCGTAGGCGGGGGAAATTACGAGCAGTACTTC CASSVGGGNYEQYF
TRBJ2-7 TRBD2 . TRBV4-3 TGCGCCAGCAGCCAAGTTCTAGCGGATTACTCCTACGAGCAGTACTTC CASSQVLADYSYEQYF
TRBJ1-1 . . TRBV19 TGTGCCAGTAGTATAGACGAACCGGGACATGCAGCTTTCTTT CASSIDEPGHAAFF
TRBJ2-5 . . TRBV28 TGTGCCAGCAGTTTATATACTGGTGGGGAGCAAGAGACCCAGTACTTC CASSLYTGGEQETQYF
TRBJ2-3 TRBD2 . TRBV7-9 TGTGCCAGCAGCCCAGGGACTACCAACACAGATACGCAGTATTTT CASSPGTTNTDTQYF
TRBJ2-2 TRBD2 few TRBV19 TGTGCCAGCCGACTAGCGGGGAACACCGGGGAGCTGTTTTTT CASRLAGNTGELFF
TRBJ2-1 TRBD2 . TRBV2 TGTGCCAGCAGGACTAGCGGGAGTCTATACAATGAGCAGTTCTTC CASRTSGSLYNEQFF
TRBJ2-7 TRBD1 . TRBV2 TGTGCCAGCACCCCGGGACAGGGGAACTACGAGCAGTACTTC CASTPGQGNYEQYF
TRBJ1-4 . few TRBV9 TGTGCCAGCAGCGACGAGTCGGGGGGAATCGTTTTT CASSDESGGIVF